The 18 T cell receptor beta chains given below trace back to one sample, sequenced in a study of early T cells in non-severe SARS-CoV-2 infection. TCRdb recomputed calls from the 5' RACE reads with MiXCR, one row per CDR3 protein. The profile shows under 20,000 distinct CDR3 sequences, roughly 4.6% of them singletons. Sequences were obtained from whole blood. These receptors were obtained from an adult who was a healthcare worker with PCR-confirmed SARS-CoV-2 infection or an uninfected control (not recorded which).

This sequence joins TRBV29-1 and TRBJ2-5; D possibly corresponds to TRBD1 (6 bases). Germline V lookup: CDR1 SQVTM, CDR2 ANQGSEA. Trimming took off 7 bases at V and 2 bases at J, with 14 bases between the two ends. This CDR3 comprises 13 residues. The CDR3 DNA reads as TGCAGCGCCCCGGAGGACAGTCAAGAGACCCAGTACTTC. Its protein is CSAPEDSQETQYF.

The chain links TRBV4-3 to TRBJ2-2; 8 nucleotides agree with TRBD2. The V gene end was trimmed by 0 bases and the J gene end by 1 base; junction bases not matched to a gene: 7. In germline, CDR1 is LGHNA, CDR2 YSLEER. The CDR3 consists of 18 residues. CDR3 coding DNA: TGCGCCAGCAGCCAAGATGGTAGCGGGGCTTTGAACACCGGGGAGCTGTTTTTT. Protein: CASSQDGSGALNTGELFF.

This clonotype was counted at least ten times. V and J are TRBV20-1 and TRBJ1-2; tentative D call: TRBD1 (5 bases). This CDR3 region has 12 residues. Germline V gene sequence: CDR1 DFQATT, CDR2 SNEGSKA (reference sequence). Trimming took 5 bases from V and 8 from J, leaving 15 bases between them. The CDR3 region is CSAYGRAKGYTF. DNA of the CDR3: TGCAGTGCTTACGGCAGGGCGAAGGGCTACACCTTC.

In this sample, this clonotype turned up many times. The V gene is TRBV20-1, the J gene TRBJ2-5; D unresolved. The CDR3 has 10 residues. The germline V gene encodes CDR1 DFQATT and CDR2 SNEGSKA (reference sequence). V was shortened by 5 bases and J by 7 bases, with 8 bases between the two germline ends. Written as DNA, the CDR3 is TGCAGTGCTTATCTGGGGACCCAGTACTTC. Translation gives CSAYLGTQYF.

This clonotype was seen ten or more times. This sequence joins TRBV4-3 and TRBJ1-1, with D unresolved. CDR1 LGHNA and CDR2 YSLEER come from the germline V gene. Between the trimmed V and J ends, which lost 4 bases and 5 bases, there was a span of 14 bases. CDR3 size: 14 residues. The CDR3 region is CASSPLYGETEAFF. In DNA form, the CDR3 reads TGCGCCAGCAGCCCTCTCTACGGGGAGACTGAAGCTTTCTTT.

This clonotype is medium-sized. V gene TRBV10-3 combines with J gene TRBJ1-4; D gene unclear. Trimming cost V 0 bases and J 1 base, with 18 bases left between them. The CDR3 runs to 19 residues. Germline V gene lookup returns CDR1 ENHRY and CDR2 SYGVKD. The CDR3 DNA is TGTGCCATCAGTGAGTCAAGGAGGGATTCGGCGAAAACTAATGAAAAACTGTTTTTT. It translates to CAISESRRDSAKTNEKLFF.

This clonotype was recorded a few times. The rearrangement links TRBV20-1 to TRBJ2-5, with 8 bases aligning to TRBD1. V shed 6 bases, J shed 6 bases, and the junction held 9 bases outside the gene matches. This CDR3 contains 13 residues. Germline V lookup: CDR1 DFQATT, CDR2 SNEGSKA (reference sequence). CDR3 in amino acids: CSARQGKVQTQYF. The CDR3 DNA reads as TGCAGTGCCCGACAGGGGAAGGTCCAGACCCAGTACTTC.

This chain uses TRBV3-1 with TRBJ1-4, with unresolved D. The CDR3 is made up of 17 amino acids. Deletions cut 0 bases from V and 0 bases from J, with 11 bases between. Germline lookup yields CDR1 LGHDT and CDR2 YNNKEL (reference sequence). This CDR3 reads CASSQDGGVATNEKLFF. CDR3 nucleotides: TGTGCCAGCAGCCAAGATGGCGGGGTTGCAACTAATGAAAAACTGTTTTTT.

This clonotype has at least ten counts. The chain uses TRBV20-1 and TRBJ1-1; D is ambiguous. V shed 7 bases and J shed 1 base, with 10 bases lying between them. Germline CDR1 and CDR2: DFQATT and SNEGSKA (reference sequence). The CDR3 runs 12 residues. The CDR3 here is CSVRRTNTEAFF. Here the CDR3 DNA reads TGCAGTGTCCGAAGAACGAACACTGAAGCTTTCTTT.

This clonotype was seen a few times. The chain combines TRBV7-2 with TRBJ2-5; D possibly matches TRBD1 or TRBD2 (5 bases each). Deletions cut 4 bases from V and 5 bases from J, with 20 bases between. In germline, CDR1 is SGHTA, CDR2 FQGNSA. This CDR3 region has 16 residues. CDR3 sequence reads: CASSSSGTREWETQYF. The CDR3 region has the DNA TGTGCCAGCAGCTCTTCCGGGACGAGAGAGTGGGAGACCCAGTACTTC.

This clonotype appeared many times. V gene TRBV12-3 or TRBV12-4 combines with J gene TRBJ2-7; D may be TRBD1 (6 bases). The V gene lost 4 bases and the J gene lost 3 bases, with 25 bases spanning the gap. The CDR3 is 18 amino acids. The CDR3 DNA is TGTGCCAGCAGTTGGGGGTGGACCGTAGACAGGACCCGCTACGAGCAGTACTTC. Its translation is CASSWGWTVDRTRYEQYF.

This clonotype appeared many times. V is TRBV20-1 and J is TRBJ1-1, with 7 positions matching TRBD1. The CDR3 is 12 residues long. Germline V CDR1 and CDR2: DFQATT, SNEGSKA (reference sequence). The V gene end was trimmed by 5 bases and the J gene end by 10 bases; junction bases not matched to a gene: 10. In DNA form, the CDR3 reads TGCAGTGCTGTTTGGGACAGTAACCGAGCTTTCTTT. It specifies CSAVWDSNRAFF.

By sample share, this clonotype is medium-sized. The rearrangement links TRBV12-3 or TRBV12-4 to TRBJ1-6; 10 positions match TRBD1. The CDR3 is made up of 16 amino acids. J lost 11 bases, V lost 6 bases, and 13 bases had no gene match. The CDR3 nucleotides read TGTGCCAGCAGCCCATACTTCGGGACAGGGGATACACCCCTCCACTTT. Translated: CASSPYFGTGDTPLHF.

This clonotype has ten or more counts. The chain is built from TRBV5-1 and TRBJ2-5; 13 bases are shared with TRBD2. Germline CDR1 and CDR2: SGHRS and YFSETQ. J lost 1 base, V lost 0 bases, and 0 bases had no gene match. The CDR3 contains 16 residues. The DNA for the CDR3 is TGCGCCAGCAGCTTGGGGACTAGCGGGGGCCAAGAGACCCAGTACTTC. The encoded protein is CASSLGTSGGQETQYF.

This clonotype counts as medium-sized (0.01 to 0.1%). V and J are TRBV20-1 and TRBJ1-5; the match to TRBD1 covers 7 bases. The trim removed 5 bases at V and 0 bases at J, leaving 4 bases unmatched. Per the germline V gene, CDR1 is DFQATT and CDR2 is SNEGSKA (reference sequence). The CDR3 is made up of 14 amino acids. CDR3 amino acids: CSASDRDSNQPQHF. The CDR3 DNA follows: TGCAGTGCTTCCGACAGGGATAGCAATCAGCCCCAGCATTTT.

This clonotype was detected many times. The V gene is TRBV4-1, the J gene TRBJ2-1, with 7 bases matching TRBD2. There are 15 residues in the CDR3. J lost 4 bases, V lost 5 bases, and 8 bases had no gene match. Germline V gene data show CDR1 as MGHRA and CDR2 as YSYEKL. CDR3 loop: CASSLGSGEYNEQFF. CDR3 DNA: TGCGCCAGCAGCTTAGGAAGCGGGGAATACAATGAGCAGTTCTTC.

At least ten counts were recorded for this clonotype. The chain carries TRBV20-1 and TRBJ1-2; perhaps TRBD1 as D (6 bases). V lost 3 bases and J 3 bases, leaving 17 bases between the germline ends. The CDR3 is 15 residues long. CDR1 is DFQATT, CDR2 SNEGSKA, per germline (reference sequence). Here the CDR3 reads CSARLASGEYYGYTF. CDR3 nucleotides: TGCAGTGCTAGGTTAGCGTCAGGGGAGTACTATGGCTACACCTTC.

This clonotype appeared many times. V and J are TRBV7-2 and TRBJ2-3; D is possibly TRBD2 (5 bases). Germline V CDR1 and CDR2: SGHTA, FQGNSA. This CDR3 contains 13 residues. V was trimmed by 5 bases and J by 7 bases, leaving 13 bases between them. The CDR3 reads CASSPLSGNTQYF. CDR3 bases: TGTGCCAGCAGCCCACTTTCGGGGAATACGCAGTATTTT.